The 21 T cell receptor beta chains given below trace back to one sample, sequenced in a study of Ad26.COV2.S vaccination and SARS-CoV-2 variants (dated by TCRdb to the early 2020s). Library creation used the immunoSEQ multiplex PCR assay. Entries here come from immuneACCESS through TCRdb and include only in-frame sequences with V and J called. Some clones fail to appear in such tables; in the studies checked, an unresolved V gene covers under half of the shortfall, and the cause of the remainder is unknown. The sample yields 100,000 or so clones; roughly 75% were counted once. The top ten constitute 15% to 20% of the sample. The sample's time point label is to be understood as: individuals recovered from natural SARS-CoV-2 infection. The sample was peripheral blood, taken after recovery from COVID-19. The receptors originated from a human donor who had recovered from COVID-19.

J is TRBJ2-1 and V is TRBV30; D possibly matches TRBD1 or TRBD2 (6 bases each). With 4 bases removed from V and 8 bases from J, the gap between germline ends came to 15 bases. CDR3 length: 13 residues. From germline, CDR1 is GTSNPN and CDR2 SVGIG (reference sequence). The CDR3 is CAWIKRGADEQFF. CDR3 nucleotides: TGTGCCTGGATTAAGAGGGGGGCCGATGAGCAGTTCTTC.

V is TRBV5-1 and J is TRBJ2-3, with D perhaps TRBD1 or TRBD2 (5 bases each). Looked up from germline, CDR1 is SGHRS and CDR2 is YFSETQ. Trimming stripped 5 bases from V and 3 bases from J, with 22 bases between. This CDR3 is 17 amino acids long. CDR3 region: CASRSSRGSLGTDTQYF. As DNA, the CDR3 is TGCGCCAGCAGGAGTTCCCGGGGCAGCCTAGGAACAGATACGCAGTATTTT.

The genes are TRBV4-3 and TRBJ1-2; 11 nucleotides match TRBD1. CDR1 LGHNA and CDR2 YSLEER come from the germline V gene. The CDR3 is 19 amino acids. Trimming cost V 4 bases and J 4 bases; bases outside gene matches: 17. The chain's CDR3 is CASSRKRPGQGDRSYGYTF. For the CDR3, the DNA is TGCGCCAGCAGCCGAAAAAGGCCGGGACAGGGGGACCGGAGCTATGGCTACACCTTC.

Worth noting for this clone: Other DNA sequences in the sample encode the same CDR3. The CDR3 spells CASSSTGDTEAFF. The CDR3 DNA sequence: TGTGCCAGCTCATCTACAGGGGACACTGAAGCTTTCTTT. J is TRBJ1-1 and V is TRBV18; 7 positions agree with TRBD1. Germline V CDR1 and CDR2: KGHSH, LQKENI. The length of the CDR3 is 13 residues. The trim removed 5 bases at V and 3 bases at J, leaving 3 bases unmatched.

This clone has a single count. The J gene is TRBJ2-7, the V gene TRBV5-1; the D gene is possibly TRBD1 (5 bases). Germline V gene lookup returns CDR1 SGHRS and CDR2 YFSETQ. The CDR3 is 14 residues long. Trimming pared 0 bases from V and 8 bases from J, leaving 15 bases between. CDR3 in amino acids: CASSLAGREGQQYF. The CDR3 coding sequence is TGCGCCAGCAGCTTGGCGGGCAGGGAAGGTCAGCAGTACTTC.

This chain links TRBV7-3 with TRBJ1-1; no clear D. The length of the CDR3 is 15 residues. The germline CDR1 and CDR2 sequences are SGHTA and FQGTGA. V lost 1 base, J lost 4 bases, and 13 bases lay in between. CDR3 protein: CASSLSGVGGTEAFF. CDR3 sequence (DNA): TGTGCCAGCAGCTTAAGTGGGGTAGGCGGCACTGAAGCTTTCTTT.

This clone has just a few counts. V and J are TRBV2 and TRBJ1-1; a weak D match, TRBD1 (6 bases). The CDR3 is 13 amino acids. The germline gives CDR1 SNHLY, CDR2 FYNNEI. V dropped 8 bases and J dropped 1 base, with 11 bases sitting between them. Here the CDR3 DNA reads TGTGCCAGCTCGGGGGCCCAGAACACTGAAGCTTTCTTT. Amino acids: CASSGAQNTEAFF.

The chain carries TRBV5-1 and TRBJ1-6; D possibly corresponds to TRBD1 (6 bases). CDR3 length: 15 amino acids. V lost 6 bases, J lost 5 bases, and 15 bases lay in between. Germline loops: CDR1 SGHRS, CDR2 YFSETQ. CDR3 sequence: CASMAGGRNNSPLHF. CDR3 DNA sequence: TGCGCCAGCATGGCGGGGGGCAGGAATAATTCACCCCTCCACTTT.

The chain combines TRBV27 with TRBJ1-5; 7 bases fit TRBD1. J was trimmed by 0 bases and V by 4 bases; bases with no gene match: 9. This CDR3 has 17 residues. CDR1 is MNHEY, CDR2 SMNVEV, per germline (reference sequence). The CDR3 reads CASSSGTEIYSNQPQHF. CDR3 nucleotides: TGTGCCAGCAGTTCAGGGACAGAGATTTATAGCAATCAGCCCCAGCATTTT.

The chain employs TRBV3-1 (or the pseudogene TRBV3-2) and TRBJ2-3, with D tentatively TRBD1 (5 bases). The germline V gene has CDR1 LGHDT and CDR2 YNNKEL (reference sequence). The CDR3 is 14 residues long. V was pared by 0 bases and J by 5 bases, with 9 bases between. The CDR3 loop reads CASSQDRAGDTQYF. The CDR3 nucleotides are TGTGCCAGCAGCCAAGACAGGGCAGGAGATACGCAGTATTTT.

The rearrangement joins TRBV28 to TRBJ1-3; perhaps TRBD1 as D (6 bases). Germline values: CDR1 MDHEN, CDR2 SYDVKM. Trimming removed 6 bases from V and 4 bases from J, with 13 bases in between. The CDR3 length is 14 residues. This CDR3 is CASSEQGTGNTIYF. CDR3 bases: TGTGCCAGCAGCGAACAGGGTACAGGAAACACCATATATTTT.

This clone came up once. This chain joins TRBV15 and TRBJ1-2; 7 bases fit TRBD1. CDR3 size: 18 residues. V shed 0 bases and J 4 bases; nucleotides not matched to a gene: 14. Germline values: CDR1 LNHNV, CDR2 YYDKDF (reference sequence). The CDR3 DNA sequence: TGTGCCACCAGCAGAGATCTAGGGACAGCGGCTAAAGGCTATGGCTACACCTTC. It yields the protein CATSRDLGTAAKGYGYTF.

V usage is TRBV12-5 and J usage is TRBJ2-5, with 15 nucleotides matching TRBD2. This CDR3 is 18 amino acids long. V lost 7 bases and J lost 1; bases outside the gene matches: 10. Germline CDR1 LGHNT, CDR2 FRNRAP. CDR3 amino acids: CASASGLAGGPGQETQYF. DNA of the CDR3: TGTGCTAGTGCCTCCGGACTAGCGGGGGGGCCGGGCCAAGAGACCCAGTACTTC.

The V gene is TRBV12-3 or TRBV12-4, the J gene TRBJ1-2, with D perhaps TRBD1 (6 bases). Between the trimmed V and J ends, which lost 6 bases and 7 bases, there was a span of 15 bases. The CDR3 totals 13 residues. This CDR3 reads CASSPRGSSGYTF. CDR3 DNA sequence: TGTGCCAGCAGCCCAAGGGGGAGTAGTGGCTACACCTTC.

In DNA, the CDR3 is TGTGCCAGCAGCCCAACCCGGACAGGGGGCGACGAGCAGTACTTC. Translated: CASSPTRTGGDEQYF. V and J are TRBV5-5 and TRBJ2-7; 11 bases match TRBD1. J was trimmed by 5 bases and V by 4 bases; bases with no gene match: 8. The CDR3 extends over 15 amino acids. The germline gives CDR1 SGHKS, CDR2 YYEKEE (reference sequence).

The chain combines TRBV30 with TRBJ1-2, with D uncertain. Deletions cut 0 bases from V and 8 bases from J, with 13 bases between. Germline V CDR1 and CDR2: GTSNPN, SVGIG (reference sequence). CDR3 size: 13 residues. Written as DNA, the CDR3 is TGTGCCTGGAGTGTACAAGAGGGAGGCGGCTACACCTTC. Residues: CAWSVQEGGGYTF. Looking up the rest from reference TRBV30 and TRBJ1-2 gives the full variable domain: SQTIHQWPATLVQPVGSPLSLECTVEGTSNPNLYWYRQAAGRGLQLLFYSVGIGQISSEVPQNLSASRPQDRQFILSSKKLLLSDSGFYLCAWSVQEGGGYTFGSGTRLTVV.

J is TRBJ1-5 and V is TRBV4-2, with D maybe TRBD1 (5 bases). The CDR3 length is 18 residues. Trimming pared 0 bases from V and 3 bases from J, leaving 18 bases between. Germline assignment: CDR1 LGHNA and CDR2 YNFKEQ. The DNA for the CDR3 is TGTGCCAGCAGCCAAGAAGGAGTGTGGGGGGAGTACAATCAGCCCCAGCATTTT. Translating gives CASSQEGVWGEYNQPQHF.

The chain has TRBV6-1 and TRBJ1-2, with D possibly matching TRBD1 (6 bases). V was clipped by 2 bases and J by 10 bases, with 14 bases between them. This CDR3 contains 13 residues. The germline CDR1 and CDR2 sequences are MNHNS and SASEGT. CDR3 sequence: CASSESQGRLYTF. The CDR3 coding sequence is TGTGCCAGCAGTGAATCCCAGGGGCGACTCTACACCTTC.

This chain joins TRBV14 and TRBJ2-5; D gene unclear. Germline V CDR1 and CDR2: SGHDN, FVKESK. The CDR3 sequence is 14 residues long. V dropped 0 bases and J dropped 0 bases, with 5 bases sitting between them. The CDR3 protein is CASSQEAYQETQYF. CDR3 coding DNA: TGTGCCAGCAGCCAAGAGGCGTACCAAGAGACCCAGTACTTC.

This chain joins TRBV7-2 and TRBJ2-3; D is unclear. The CDR3 is 12 residues long. Deletions cut 5 bases from V and 3 bases from J, with 6 bases between. Germline assignment: CDR1 SGHTA and CDR2 FQGNSA. CDR3: CASSPPTDTQYF. The CDR3 DNA reads as TGTGCCAGCAGCCCACCGACAGATACGCAGTATTTT.

About this clone itself: A junction end diverges from the germline sequence, so it may reflect a read error. The chain recombines TRBV20-1 with TRBJ2-1; unclear D gene. This CDR3 is 12 amino acids long. Germline values: CDR1 DFQATT, CDR2 SNEGSKA (reference sequence). CDR3 residues: CSASISDNEQFF. CDR3 in DNA: TGCAGTGCTAGTATCTCCGACAATGAGCAGTTCTTC.